The 16 T cell receptor beta chains below come from one sample, sequenced in a study of OX40 agonist ivuxolimab in advanced cancers. The library came from the immunoSEQ multiplex PCR assay. The immuneACCESS repertoire file appears here via TCRdb, limited to in-frame rearrangements. These files lack a portion of the clones; in checked studies, under half of the deficit traces to unresolved V genes, and the cause of the others is not known. This sample gives under 75,000 clones in total; 86% of them show up just once. Around 2% of the sample comes from the top ten. Source: CD4+ or CD8+ T cells sorted from blood, taken in a trial of the OX40 agonist ivuxolimab. These receptors were collected from an adult with an advanced solid tumor such as melanoma, head and neck, liver or kidney cancer.

The chain uses TRBV4-2 and TRBJ1-4; D not certain. V lost 0 bases to trimming and J lost 2 bases, with 10 bases between them. CDR1 LGHNA and CDR2 YNFKEQ come from the germline V gene. CDR3 size: 16 residues. The DNA for the CDR3 is TGTGCCAGCAGCCAAGATCGCGGGTACACTAATGAAAAACTGTTTTTT. Its protein is CASSQDRGYTNEKLFF.

This chain uses TRBV18 with TRBJ2-1; no definite D call. This CDR3 spans 12 amino acids. With 3 bases removed from V and 7 bases from J, the gap between germline ends came to 7 bases. The germline gives CDR1 KGHSH, CDR2 LQKENI. The CDR3, as DNA: TGTGCCAGCTCACCCGCCAGGAATGAGCAGTTCTTC. Amino acid sequence: CASSPARNEQFF.

CDR3 sequence (DNA): TGTGCCAGCAGTTTCTCTTTCGGGGCCAACGTCCTGACTTTC. Protein: CASSFSFGANVLTF. The V gene is TRBV27, the J gene TRBJ2-6, with D uncertain. The CDR3 totals 14 residues. With 3 bases removed from V and 4 bases from J, the gap between germline ends came to 7 bases. Germline CDR1 reads MNHEY; CDR2 reads SMNVEV (reference sequence).

The chain employs TRBV10-3 and TRBJ2-7; D tentatively fits TRBD1 or TRBD2 (5 bases each). This CDR3 has 15 amino acids. Trimming cost V 2 bases and J 0 bases, with 11 bases left between them. Germline V lookup: CDR1 ENHRY, CDR2 SYGVKD. The CDR3 region has the DNA TGTGCCATCAGTGAGCGGGACGGATTCTCCTACGAGCAGTACTTC. Protein: CAISERDGFSYEQYF.

The chain joins TRBV11-2 to TRBJ2-5; 7 positions match TRBD2. Trimming took 5 bases from V and 4 from J; bases not matched to a gene: 13. The CDR3 spans 16 residues. Per germline, CDR1 SGHAT and CDR2 FQNNGV. The CDR3: CASSPHLAAGGETQYF. The CDR3 DNA sequence: TGTGCCAGCAGCCCTCATCTAGCGGCGGGTGGAGAGACCCAGTACTTC.

The chain recombines TRBV5-5 with TRBJ2-7; D remains unclear. Germline V gene lookup returns CDR1 SGHKS and CDR2 YYEKEE (reference sequence). This CDR3 has 14 amino acids. Between the trimmed V and J ends, which lost 3 bases and 0 bases, there was a span of 10 bases. CDR3 loop: CASSSLGSSYEQYF. CDR3 nucleotides: TGTGCCAGCAGCTCGCTTGGCAGCTCCTACGAGCAGTACTTC.

J is TRBJ2-3 and V is TRBV28; 13 bases are shared with TRBD2. The CDR3 has 16 amino acids. Germline CDR1 and CDR2: MDHEN and SYDVKM. J lost 4 bases, V lost 4 bases, and 5 bases had no gene match. The chain's CDR3 is CASSSILAGGPDTQYF. CDR3 nucleotides: TGTGCCAGCAGTTCGATACTAGCGGGAGGGCCAGATACGCAGTATTTT.

The chain is built from TRBV7-7 and TRBJ1-3; 7 nucleotides line up with TRBD1. CDR1 and CDR2 from the germline V gene are SSHAT and FNYEAQ (reference sequence). Trimming cost V 5 bases and J 4 bases; bases outside gene matches: 2. The CDR3 runs to 13 residues. The DNA for the CDR3 is TGTGCCAGCAGCACGGGACAGGGAAACACCATATATTTT. Amino acids: CASSTGQGNTIYF. Supplemented by reference TRBV7-7 and TRBJ1-3, the full variable domain reads GAGVSQSPRYKVTKRGQDVTLRCDPISSHATLYWYQQALGQGPEFLTYFNYEAQPDKSGLPSDRFSAERPEGSISTLTIQRTEQRDSAMYRCASSTGQGNTIYFGEGSWLTVV.

The rearrangement links TRBV6-5 to TRBJ1-5, with a possible D match to TRBD1 (6 bases). CDR1 and CDR2 from the germline V gene are MNHEY and SVGAGI. V was trimmed by 6 bases and J by 1 base, leaving 13 bases between them. The CDR3 covers 15 residues. The CDR3: CASRPQGWSNQPQHF. In DNA, the CDR3 is TGTGCCAGCAGACCACAGGGTTGGAGCAATCAGCCCCAGCATTTT.

The chain joins TRBV19 to TRBJ2-2; perhaps TRBD1 as D (5 bases). The CDR3 has 14 amino acids. Trimming removed 5 bases at V and 4 bases at J, with 11 bases between. Germline lookup yields CDR1 LNHDA and CDR2 SQIVND (reference sequence). The CDR3 region is CASSWVRATGELFF. As DNA, the CDR3 is TGTGCCAGTAGTTGGGTCAGGGCCACCGGGGAGCTGTTTTTT.

The chain is built from TRBV2 and TRBJ1-6, with TRBD1 matching over 7 bases. The CDR3 totals 17 residues. Trimming took 3 bases from V and 9 from J; bases not matched to a gene: 14. The germline gives CDR1 SNHLY, CDR2 FYNNEI. The CDR3 DNA reads TGTGCCAGCAGTGAGGCCTGGGGGAGAGGGGGCGGTTCACCCCTCCACTTT. Protein product: CASSEAWGRGGGSPLHF.

The J gene is TRBJ1-5, the V gene TRBV18; unclear D gene. Germline loops: CDR1 KGHSH, CDR2 LQKENI. This CDR3 is built from 14 residues. The V gene lost 1 base and the J gene lost 2 bases, with 6 bases spanning the gap. The CDR3 DNA sequence: TGTGCCAGCTCACCACAAACAGGCAATCAGCCCCAGCATTTT. It codes for CASSPQTGNQPQHF.

This clone occurred a few times. The chain's CDR3 is CASSYASGQGYEQYF. In DNA form, the CDR3 reads TGTGCCAGCAGTTACGCGTCGGGACAGGGATACGAGCAGTACTTC. The chain employs TRBV6-5 and TRBJ2-7, with TRBD1 identical over 9 bases. Germline V CDR1 and CDR2: MNHEY, SVGAGI. There are 15 residues in the CDR3. V trimming: 2 bases; J trimming: 4 bases; junction bases outside the gene matches: 6.

Here the CDR3 DNA reads TGTGCCAGCAGTGAATTCGGGTTGGGGGTTGGCTACACCTTC. This sequence encodes CASSEFGLGVGYTF. This chain uses TRBV6-1 with TRBJ1-2; possibly TRBD1 for D (5 bases). Germline values: CDR1 MNHNS, CDR2 SASEGT. The CDR3 is made up of 14 amino acids. Trimming removed 2 bases at V and 7 bases at J, with 14 bases between.

The V and J genes are TRBV15 and TRBJ2-3, with D tentatively TRBD2 (6 bases). Germline CDR1 reads LNHNV; CDR2 reads YYDKDF (reference sequence). V lost 5 bases and J 4 bases, leaving 16 bases between the germline ends. The CDR3 length is 15 residues. In DNA, the CDR3 is TGTGCCACCAGCGGCGGGGCGGGAAGCCCAGATACGCAGTATTTT. Residues: CATSGGAGSPDTQYF.

This sequence joins TRBV18 and TRBJ2-7; 10 bases are a match to TRBD1. CDR3 length equals 16 residues. V gave up 3 bases and J gave up 1 base; unmatched junction bases: 6. The germline V gene encodes CDR1 KGHSH and CDR2 LQKENI. The CDR3 nucleotides are TGTGCCAGCTCACCCGCTGGGACAGGGGTTTCCTACGAGCAGTACTTC. It specifies CASSPAGTGVSYEQYF.